These 20 T cell receptor beta chains were all obtained from the same sample, sequenced in a study of naive and memory T cell subsets. Study-level results: A few larger clonotypes appeared in naive repertoires, especially CD8, possibly memory cells re-expressing CD45RA.

Both TRBC1 and TRBC2 were covered by a beta constant-region primer of two equimolar oligonucleotides. Nested alpha and beta constant-region primers with the SP2 primer drove four PCR rounds on ligated cDNA. From the UMI-ligation and nested PCR reads, TCRdb called clonotypes with MiXCR, one entry per CDR3 protein. Of 85,000 to 130,000 distinct CDR3 sequences in the sample, roughly 14% were seen once. The antigens these receptors bind are not known. Sequenced input: naive CD8+ T cells from blood. These TCRs come from a human donor in good health.

V usage is TRBV27 and J usage is TRBJ2-1; D not certain. The CDR3 spans 14 residues. The ends were cut back, 4 bases at V and 0 bases at J, with 7 bases in the middle. CDR1 is MNHEY, CDR2 SMNVEV, per germline (reference sequence). The CDR3 protein is CASSSLDSYNEQFF. CDR3 nucleotides: TGTGCCAGCAGTTCGCTAGACTCCTACAATGAGCAGTTCTTC.

This chain uses TRBV5-4 with TRBJ1-1; no clear D gene. Trimming shortened V by 3 bases and J by 3 bases, and 6 bases separated the two germline ends. The CDR3 loop spans 12 amino acids. CDR1 and CDR2 from the germline V gene are SGHNT and YYREEE (reference sequence). CDR3 sequence reads: CASSYGDTEAFF. CDR3 nucleotide sequence: TGTGCCAGCAGCTATGGGGACACTGAAGCTTTCTTT.

Here the CDR3 DNA reads TGTGCCAGCAGTTTGGCGGGACAGGGCTACTACGAGCAGTACTTC. Protein product: CASSLAGQGYYEQYF. This chain joins TRBV12-3 or TRBV12-4 and TRBJ2-7, with TRBD1 matching 9 bases. V lost 3 bases, J lost 3 bases, and 6 bases stayed unmatched. The CDR3 has 15 residues.

There are many counts of this clonotype. The rearrangement links TRBV28 to TRBJ2-7; perhaps D is TRBD1 or TRBD2 (7 bases each). V lost 10 bases, J lost 0 bases, and 16 bases lay in between. Germline V gene data show CDR1 as MDHEN and CDR2 as SYDVKM. This CDR3 is 14 amino acids long. CDR3 DNA sequence: TGTGCCATCCTAAGCGGGGACAGCTCCTACGAGCAGTACTTC. It encodes CAILSGDSSYEQYF.

This clonotype occurred a few times. The rearrangement uses TRBV4-3 and TRBJ1-6; unclear D gene. The CDR3 spans 16 residues. The V and J ends lost 0 bases and 7 bases respectively, with 13 bases between them. Germline V gene lookup returns CDR1 LGHNA and CDR2 YSLEER. This CDR3 reads CASSQEGEPSNSPLHF. The CDR3 DNA reads as TGCGCCAGCAGCCAAGAAGGCGAGCCGAGCAATTCACCCCTCCACTTT.

This clonotype showed up many times. The chain has TRBV5-1 and TRBJ2-3, with a weak D call TRBD2 (5 bases). This CDR3 is 13 amino acids long. Deletions cut 4 bases from V and 2 bases from J, with 8 bases between. The germline V gene has CDR1 SGHRS and CDR2 YFSETQ. CDR3 amino acids: CASSTDYTDTQYF. DNA for the CDR3: TGCGCCAGCAGCACAGACTACACAGATACGCAGTATTTT.

This clonotype has more than one count but fewer than ten. The chain couples TRBV20-1 to TRBJ1-6, with D tentatively TRBD1 (6 bases). The CDR3 is 15 residues long. Trimming pared 5 bases from V and 10 bases from J, leaving 21 bases between. The germline gives CDR1 DFQATT, CDR2 SNEGSKA (reference sequence). The CDR3 sequence is CSAPSEGGKNSPLHF. The CDR3 DNA sequence: TGCAGTGCTCCCTCCGAGGGGGGAAAAAACTCACCCCTCCACTTT.

In its sample, this clonotype was seen a few times. This chain joins TRBV29-1 and TRBJ2-1, with 7 bases identical to TRBD1. Germline CDR1 and CDR2: SQVTM and ANQGSEA. V shed 6 bases and J 5 bases; nucleotides not matched to a gene: 10. The CDR3 is 14 amino acids. The CDR3 nucleotides are TGCAGCGTCGCTACAGGGGAGAAAGACAATGAGCAGTTCTTC. Amino acid sequence: CSVATGEKDNEQFF.

The chain has TRBV28 and TRBJ1-1, with TRBD1 as a possible D gene (5 bases). Germline V gene sequence: CDR1 MDHEN, CDR2 SYDVKM. This CDR3 is built from 11 residues. Trimming cost V 4 bases and J 6 bases, with 6 bases left between them. The CDR3: CASSWDSEAFF. Written as DNA, the CDR3 is TGTGCCAGCAGTTGGGACTCTGAAGCTTTCTTT.

This clonotype was found a few times. The rearrangement joins TRBV4-3 to TRBJ1-6; 7 nucleotides match TRBD1. Germline loops: CDR1 LGHNA, CDR2 YSLEER. V shed 4 bases, J shed 5 bases, and the junction held 5 bases outside the gene matches. The CDR3 runs to 15 residues. CDR3 residues: CASSPRGQNNSPLHF. The CDR3 DNA sequence: TGCGCCAGCAGCCCGCGGGGACAGAATAATTCACCCCTCCACTTT.

This clonotype was counted only a few times. The V call is TRBV20-1, the J call TRBJ2-1; D gene unclear. The length of the CDR3 is 12 residues. The V gene lost 4 bases and the J gene lost 5 bases, with 9 bases spanning the gap. In germline, CDR1 is DFQATT, CDR2 SNEGSKA (reference sequence). CDR3 sequence reads: CSAISTDNEQFF. As DNA, the CDR3 is TGCAGTGCTATTTCAACCGACAATGAGCAGTTCTTC.

At least ten counts were recorded for this clonotype. The CDR3 sequence is CASSPSVAGGPTGELFF. The CDR3, as DNA: TGTGCCAGCAGCCCTAGCGTAGCGGGAGGGCCTACCGGGGAGCTGTTTTTT. This chain uses TRBV11-3 with TRBJ2-2; 11 bases align to TRBD2. V trimming: 5 bases; J trimming: 5 bases; junction bases outside the gene matches: 10. The CDR3 consists of 17 residues. Germline values: CDR1 SGHNT, CDR2 YENEEA.

The chain carries TRBV25-1 and TRBJ2-5, with D unresolved. This CDR3 region has 13 residues. Germline loops: CDR1 MGHDK, CDR2 SYGVNS. Trimming cost V 4 bases and J 3 bases, with 9 bases left between them. The CDR3 is CASSGFLEETQYF. CDR3 bases: TGTGCCAGCAGTGGATTCCTAGAAGAGACCCAGTACTTC.

This chain joins TRBV29-1 and TRBJ1-1; D is undetermined. There are 13 residues in the CDR3. The germline CDR1 and CDR2 sequences are SQVTM and ANQGSEA. Trimming took 5 bases from V and 8 from J, leaving 18 bases between them. The CDR3 DNA follows: TGCAGCGTTCCCCAGGATGCGGCCTTCGAAGCTTTCTTT. As protein: CSVPQDAAFEAFF.

This clonotype was recorded many times. V usage is TRBV20-1 and J usage is TRBJ2-3; D perhaps matches TRBD1 (5 bases). V lost 6 bases, J lost 2 bases, and 15 bases lay in between. From germline, CDR1 is DFQATT and CDR2 SNEGSKA (reference sequence). This CDR3 is built from 14 residues. DNA for the CDR3: TGCAGTGCCCACCTCGACAGCTACACAGATACGCAGTATTTT. It codes for CSAHLDSYTDTQYF.

This clonotype occurred a few times. The V and J genes are TRBV11-2 and TRBJ2-1, with TRBD2 matching 7 bases. Germline V gene lookup returns CDR1 SGHAT and CDR2 FQNNGV. Germline trimming cut 6 bases from V and 10 bases from J; bases unmatched to any gene: 9. The CDR3 is 13 residues long. CDR3 DNA: TGTGCCAGCAGTCAGTATGCGGGGGTCGAGCAGTTCTTC. As protein: CASSQYAGVEQFF. The complete variable domain, with remaining parts taken from reference TRBV11-2 and TRBJ2-1, reads EAGVAQSPRYKIIEKRQSVAFWCNPISGHATLYWYQQILGQGPKLLIQFQNNGVVDDSQLPKDRFSAERLKGVDSTLKIQPAKLEDSAVYLCASSQYAGVEQFFGPGTRLTVL.

This clonotype came up many times. The genes are TRBV15 and TRBJ2-3, with TRBD1 identical over 8 bases. With 4 bases clipped from V and 4 bases from J, the junction kept 7 bases outside the gene matches. Germline CDR1 is LNHNV and CDR2 is YYDKDF (reference sequence). The CDR3 extends over 15 amino acids. The CDR3 loop reads CATSMDRDLADTQYF. The DNA of the CDR3 is TGTGCCACCAGCATGGACAGGGACCTGGCAGATACGCAGTATTTT.

This clonotype was observed a handful of times. V gene TRBV29-1 combines with J gene TRBJ1-1; D may be TRBD1 (6 bases). The ends were cut back, 4 bases at V and 6 bases at J, with 18 bases in the middle. This CDR3 region has 14 residues. In germline, CDR1 is SQVTM, CDR2 ANQGSEA. CDR3 bases: TGCAGCGTTGTTCCTACCGGGGGGGCGGCTGAAGCTTTCTTT. This codes for CSVVPTGGAAEAFF.

A few counts support this clonotype. The CDR3 here is CSVGAGAYEQYF. The CDR3 coding sequence is TGCAGCGTTGGGGCCGGTGCCTACGAGCAGTACTTC. This rearrangement joins TRBV29-1 to TRBJ2-7; D unresolved. The CDR3 totals 12 residues. Per germline, CDR1 SQVTM and CDR2 ANQGSEA. V was clipped by 4 bases and J by 2 bases, with 9 bases between them.

This clonotype appeared many times. The rearrangement links TRBV27 to TRBJ2-6, with D possibly TRBD1 on 6 matching bases. V lost 5 bases to trimming and J lost 4 bases, with 15 bases between them. This CDR3 contains 16 residues. Germline V gene data show CDR1 as MNHEY and CDR2 as SMNVEV (reference sequence). The CDR3 bases are TGTGCCAGCAGTGAGACACAGGGTTCAGGGGCCAACGTCCTGACTTTC. Translated: CASSETQGSGANVLTF.